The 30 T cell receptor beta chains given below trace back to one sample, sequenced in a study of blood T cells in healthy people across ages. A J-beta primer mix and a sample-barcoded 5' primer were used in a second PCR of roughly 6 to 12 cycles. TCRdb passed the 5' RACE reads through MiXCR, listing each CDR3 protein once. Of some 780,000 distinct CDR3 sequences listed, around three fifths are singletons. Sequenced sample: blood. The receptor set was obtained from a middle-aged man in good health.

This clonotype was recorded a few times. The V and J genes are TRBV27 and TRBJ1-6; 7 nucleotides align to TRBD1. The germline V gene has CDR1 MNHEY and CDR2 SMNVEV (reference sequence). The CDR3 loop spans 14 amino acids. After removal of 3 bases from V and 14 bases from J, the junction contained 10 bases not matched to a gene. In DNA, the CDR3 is TGTGCCAGCAGTTTTACAGGGGAGTTAGGAGCCCTCCACTTT. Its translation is CASSFTGELGALHF.

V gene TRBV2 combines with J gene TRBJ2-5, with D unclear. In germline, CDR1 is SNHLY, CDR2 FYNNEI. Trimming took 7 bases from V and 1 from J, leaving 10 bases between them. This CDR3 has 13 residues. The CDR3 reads CASKQRLQETQYF. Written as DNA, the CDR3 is TGTGCCAGCAAGCAACGACTCCAAGAGACCCAGTACTTC. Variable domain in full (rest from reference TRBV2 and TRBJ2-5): EPEVTQTPSHQVTQMGQEVILRCVPISNHLYFYWYRQILGQKVEFLVSFYNNEISEKSEIFDDQFSVERPDGSNFTLKIRSTKLEDSAMYFCASKQRLQETQYFGPGTRLLVL.

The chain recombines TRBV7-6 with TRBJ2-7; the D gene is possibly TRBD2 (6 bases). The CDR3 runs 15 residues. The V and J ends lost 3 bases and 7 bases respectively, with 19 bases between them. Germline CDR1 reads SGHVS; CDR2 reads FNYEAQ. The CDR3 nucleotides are TGTGCCAGCAGCTTTGCGGCGGGGACCCACTGGGAGCAGTACTTC. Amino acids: CASSFAAGTHWEQYF.

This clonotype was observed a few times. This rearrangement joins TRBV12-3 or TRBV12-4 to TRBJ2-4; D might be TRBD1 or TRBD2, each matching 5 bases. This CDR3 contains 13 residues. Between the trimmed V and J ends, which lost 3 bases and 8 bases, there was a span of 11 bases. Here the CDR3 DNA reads TGTGCCAGCAGTTTCGCAGGGAGAGACATTCAGTACTTC. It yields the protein CASSFAGRDIQYF.

DNA of the CDR3: TGTGCCAGCTCCAAGGGGGTCCTGACTGAAAAACTGTTTTTT. As protein: CASSKGVLTEKLFF. This chain links TRBV6-2 or TRBV6-3 with TRBJ1-4; tentative D call: TRBD1 (6 bases). The CDR3 totals 14 residues. Trimming removed 8 bases at V and 7 bases at J, with 17 bases between. CDR1 is MNHEY, CDR2 SVGEGT, per germline.

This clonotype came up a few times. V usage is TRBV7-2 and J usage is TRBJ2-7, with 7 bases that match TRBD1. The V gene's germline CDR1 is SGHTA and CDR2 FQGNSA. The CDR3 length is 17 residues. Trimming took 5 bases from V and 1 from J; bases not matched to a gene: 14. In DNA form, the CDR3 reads TGTGCCAGCAGCCGGCTCCGGGCGAGGGGACAGTCCTACGAGCAGTACTTC. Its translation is CASSRLRARGQSYEQYF.

This CDR3 reads CASSYRRETQYF. The CDR3 nucleotides are TGTGCCAGCAGTTACAGGAGGGAGACCCAGTACTTC. The chain uses TRBV6-2 or TRBV6-3 and TRBJ2-5, with D maybe TRBD2 (5 bases). The CDR3 has 12 residues. Germline CDR1 and CDR2: MNHEY and SVGEGT. Trimming took off 2 bases at V and 5 bases at J, with 6 bases between the two ends.

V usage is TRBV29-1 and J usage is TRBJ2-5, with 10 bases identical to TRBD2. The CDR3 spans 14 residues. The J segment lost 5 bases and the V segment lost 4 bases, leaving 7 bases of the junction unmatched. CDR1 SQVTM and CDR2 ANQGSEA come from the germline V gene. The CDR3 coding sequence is TGCAGCGTTGTTAGCGGGGGGATCTGTGAGACCCAGTACTTC. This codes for CSVVSGGICETQYF.

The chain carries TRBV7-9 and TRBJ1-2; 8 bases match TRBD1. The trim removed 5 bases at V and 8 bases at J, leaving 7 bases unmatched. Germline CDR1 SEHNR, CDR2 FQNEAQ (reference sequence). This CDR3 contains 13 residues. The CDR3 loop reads CASSAAGGLGYTF. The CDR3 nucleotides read TGTGCCAGCAGCGCTGCAGGGGGCTTAGGCTACACCTTC.

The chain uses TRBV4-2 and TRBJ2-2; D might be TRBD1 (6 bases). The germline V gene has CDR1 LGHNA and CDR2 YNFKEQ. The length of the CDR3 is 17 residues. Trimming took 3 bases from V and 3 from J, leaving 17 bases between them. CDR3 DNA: TGTGCCAGCAGCCAGGATAAGGCAGGGGCGGACACCGGGGAGCTGTTTTTT. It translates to CASSQDKAGADTGELFF.

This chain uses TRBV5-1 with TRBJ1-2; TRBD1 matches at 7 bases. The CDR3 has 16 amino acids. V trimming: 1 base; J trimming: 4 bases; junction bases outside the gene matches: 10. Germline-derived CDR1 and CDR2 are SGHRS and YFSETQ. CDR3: CASSLSTGTAIYGYTF. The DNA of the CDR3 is TGCGCCAGCAGCTTGTCGACCGGGACAGCGATCTATGGCTACACCTTC.

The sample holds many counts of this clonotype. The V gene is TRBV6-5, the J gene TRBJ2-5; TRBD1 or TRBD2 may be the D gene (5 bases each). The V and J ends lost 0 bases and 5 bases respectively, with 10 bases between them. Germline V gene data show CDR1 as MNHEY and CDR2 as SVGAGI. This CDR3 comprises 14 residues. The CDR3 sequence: CASSYSPGTETQYF. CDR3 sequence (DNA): TGTGCCAGCAGTTACTCCCCGGGGACGGAGACCCAGTACTTC.

The CDR3 DNA reads TGTGCCAGCAGCTTGGAAGGGGGCAGTAACTATGGCTACACCTTC. It specifies CASSLEGGSNYGYTF. This chain connects TRBV5-5 to TRBJ1-2; 7 bases fit TRBD1. The CDR3 has 15 residues. V gave up 0 bases and J gave up 1 base; unmatched junction bases: 3. The germline V gene has CDR1 SGHKS and CDR2 YYEKEE (reference sequence).

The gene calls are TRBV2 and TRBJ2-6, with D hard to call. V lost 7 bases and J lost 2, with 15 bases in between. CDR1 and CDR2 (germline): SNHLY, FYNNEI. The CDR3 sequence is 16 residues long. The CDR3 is CASKPEEPTGANVLTF. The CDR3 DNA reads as TGTGCCAGCAAGCCTGAGGAACCCACTGGGGCCAACGTCCTGACTTTC.

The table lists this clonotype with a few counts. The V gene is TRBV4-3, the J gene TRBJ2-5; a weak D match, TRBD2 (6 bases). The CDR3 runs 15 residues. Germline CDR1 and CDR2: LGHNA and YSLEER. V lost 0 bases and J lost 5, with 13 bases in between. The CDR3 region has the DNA TGCGCCAGCAGCCAAGAAGGAGGGAGTTGGGAGACCCAGTACTTC. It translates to CASSQEGGSWETQYF.

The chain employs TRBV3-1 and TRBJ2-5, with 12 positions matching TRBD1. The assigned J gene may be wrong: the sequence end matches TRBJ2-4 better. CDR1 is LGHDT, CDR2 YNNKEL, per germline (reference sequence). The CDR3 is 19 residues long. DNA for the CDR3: TGTGCCAGCAGCCAAGAGGCGCCGTGGGACAGGGGGCCCAAAAACATTCAGTACTTC. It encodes CASSQEAPWDRGPKNIQYF.

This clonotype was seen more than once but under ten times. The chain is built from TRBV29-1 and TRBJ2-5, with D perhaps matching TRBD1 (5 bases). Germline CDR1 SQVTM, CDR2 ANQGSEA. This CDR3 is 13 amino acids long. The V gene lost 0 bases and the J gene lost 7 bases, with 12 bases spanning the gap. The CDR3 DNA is TGCAGCGTTGAAGATCAGGGAACGGGGACCCAGTACTTC. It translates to CSVEDQGTGTQYF.

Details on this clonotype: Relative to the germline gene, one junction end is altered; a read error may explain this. CDR3 DNA: TGTGCTAGCAGCTCCGGCGGGAACGGAGAGACCCAGTACTTC. As protein: CASSSGGNGETQYF. V is TRBV7-7 and J is TRBJ2-5; tentatively, D is TRBD2 (6 bases). CDR3 length equals 14 residues. The germline CDR1 and CDR2 sequences are SSHAT and FNYEAQ (reference sequence).

CDR3 DNA: TGTGCCAGCAGCTCGGACAGGGGATTGTTGTCACCCCTCCACTTT. This translates into CASSSDRGLLSPLHF. The rearrangement uses TRBV28 and TRBJ1-6, with 9 bases matching TRBD1. Germline CDR1 reads MDHEN; CDR2 reads SYDVKM. The CDR3 consists of 15 residues. Trimming cost V 6 bases and J 10 bases; bases outside gene matches: 10.

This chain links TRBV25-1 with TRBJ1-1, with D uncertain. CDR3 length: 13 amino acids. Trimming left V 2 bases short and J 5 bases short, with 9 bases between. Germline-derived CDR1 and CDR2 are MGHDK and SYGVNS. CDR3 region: CASSEGSETEAFF. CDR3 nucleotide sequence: TGTGCCAGCAGTGAAGGGTCGGAAACTGAAGCTTTCTTT.

CDR3 loop: CASSPFEDRGSSPLHF. DNA for the CDR3: TGCGCCAGCAGCCCCTTTGAGGACAGGGGCTCATCACCCCTCCACTTT. V gene TRBV4-1 combines with J gene TRBJ1-6, with 9 bases identical to TRBD1. Losses at the gene ends were 4 bases for V and 10 bases for J; bases not matched to a gene: 11. Germline loops: CDR1 MGHRA, CDR2 YSYEKL. CDR3 size: 16 residues.

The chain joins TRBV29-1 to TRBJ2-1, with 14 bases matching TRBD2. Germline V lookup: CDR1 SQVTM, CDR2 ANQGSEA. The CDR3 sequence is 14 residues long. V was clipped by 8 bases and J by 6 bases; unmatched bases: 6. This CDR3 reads CSTLGTSGSNEQFF. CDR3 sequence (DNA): TGCAGCACTTTGGGGACTAGCGGGAGCAATGAGCAGTTCTTC.

CDR3: CSARLDRQYF. In DNA form, the CDR3 reads TGCAGTGCTAGACTGGACCGGCAGTATTTT. V gene TRBV20-1 combines with J gene TRBJ2-3; no clear D. Germline loops: CDR1 DFQATT, CDR2 SNEGSKA (reference sequence). The CDR3 length is 10 residues. V was clipped by 2 bases and J by 11 bases, with 8 bases between them.

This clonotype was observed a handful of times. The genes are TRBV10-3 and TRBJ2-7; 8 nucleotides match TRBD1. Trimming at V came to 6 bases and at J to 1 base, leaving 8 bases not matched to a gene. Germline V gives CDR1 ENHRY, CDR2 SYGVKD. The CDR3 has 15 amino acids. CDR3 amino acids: CAISVTGASSYEQYF. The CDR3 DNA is TGTGCCATCAGCGTGACAGGGGCCAGTTCCTACGAGCAGTACTTC.

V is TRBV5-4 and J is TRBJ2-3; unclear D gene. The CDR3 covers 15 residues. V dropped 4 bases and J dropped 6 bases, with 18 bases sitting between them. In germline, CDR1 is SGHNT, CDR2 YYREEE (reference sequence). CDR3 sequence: CASSGPLSEPDTQYF. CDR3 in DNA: TGTGCCAGCAGCGGACCTTTATCGGAGCCGGATACGCAGTATTTT.

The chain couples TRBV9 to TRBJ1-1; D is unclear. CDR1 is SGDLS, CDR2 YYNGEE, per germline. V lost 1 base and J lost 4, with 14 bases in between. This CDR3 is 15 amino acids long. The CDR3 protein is CASSVYDDLGTEAFF. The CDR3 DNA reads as TGTGCCAGCAGCGTATACGATGACTTGGGCACTGAAGCTTTCTTT.

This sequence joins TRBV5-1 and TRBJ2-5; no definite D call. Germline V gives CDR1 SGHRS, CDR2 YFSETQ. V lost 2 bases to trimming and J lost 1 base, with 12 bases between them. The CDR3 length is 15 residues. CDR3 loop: CASSLNTGPQETQYF. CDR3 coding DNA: TGCGCCAGCAGCTTAAATACCGGGCCCCAAGAGACCCAGTACTTC.

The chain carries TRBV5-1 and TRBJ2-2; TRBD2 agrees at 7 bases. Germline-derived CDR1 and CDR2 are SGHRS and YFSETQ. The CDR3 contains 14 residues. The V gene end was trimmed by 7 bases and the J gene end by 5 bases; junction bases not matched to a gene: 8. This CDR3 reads CASGSIGGTGELFF. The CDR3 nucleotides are TGCGCCAGCGGCTCGATCGGGGGGACCGGGGAGCTGTTTTTT. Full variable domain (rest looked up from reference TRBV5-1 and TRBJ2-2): KAGVTQTPRYLIKTRGQQVTLSCSPISGHRSVSWYQQTPGQGLQFLFEYFSETQRNKGNFPGRFSGRQFSNSRSEMNVSTLELGDSALYLCASGSIGGTGELFFGEGSRLTVL.

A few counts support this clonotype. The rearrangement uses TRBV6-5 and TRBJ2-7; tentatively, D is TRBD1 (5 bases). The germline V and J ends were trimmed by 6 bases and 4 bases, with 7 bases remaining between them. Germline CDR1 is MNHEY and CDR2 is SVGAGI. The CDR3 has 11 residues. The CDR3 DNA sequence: TGTGCCAGCAGGGACAATTACGAGCAGTACTTC. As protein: CASRDNYEQYF.

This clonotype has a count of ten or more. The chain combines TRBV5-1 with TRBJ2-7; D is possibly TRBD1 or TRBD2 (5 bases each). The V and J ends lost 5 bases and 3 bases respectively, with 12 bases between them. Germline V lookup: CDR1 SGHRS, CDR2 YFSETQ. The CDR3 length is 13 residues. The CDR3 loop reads CASRTPGRYEQYF. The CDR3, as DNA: TGCGCCAGCAGAACCCCGGGGCGCTACGAGCAGTACTTC. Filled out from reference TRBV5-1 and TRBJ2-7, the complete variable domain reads KAGVTQTPRYLIKTRGQQVTLSCSPISGHRSVSWYQQTPGQGLQFLFEYFSETQRNKGNFPGRFSGRQFSNSRSEMNVSTLELGDSALYLCASRTPGRYEQYFGPGTRLTVT.